The clone carrying this TCR beta chain was seen a single time. The authors' processing: Scientists estimated how many nucleated cells there were by amplifying reference gene primers. The repertoire was sequenced with immunoSEQ multiplex PCR; TCRdb's copy has only in-frame clones and lacks some. The D gene and trimming were derived from the DNA, and the V and J assignments and clone size from that table. The data contain over 250,000 clones, 80% to 90% of them singletons. The CDR3 runs to 17 residues. Germline CDR1 is PRHDT and CDR2 is FYEKMQ (reference sequence). Germline trimming cut 5 bases from V and 8 bases from J; bases unmatched to any gene: 13. Cohorts were based on clinical histories the participants reported. This specimen belongs to a study of blood T cell repertoires in COVID-19. Study-level background: Sample material is recorded as cDNA or gDNA derived from T cells, B-cell-depleted T cells, or PBMCs.

The receptor's source is a young woman who had recovered from COVID-19. The specimen was PBMCs or T cells enriched from blood (not recorded which). V and J are TRBV13 and TRBJ1-4, with 11 bases fitting TRBD1. The CDR3 coding sequence is TGTGCCAGCAGCCGCCGGGACAGGGGGATACGTCGGGAAAAACTGTTTTTT. Amino acids: CASSRRDRGIRREKLFF.